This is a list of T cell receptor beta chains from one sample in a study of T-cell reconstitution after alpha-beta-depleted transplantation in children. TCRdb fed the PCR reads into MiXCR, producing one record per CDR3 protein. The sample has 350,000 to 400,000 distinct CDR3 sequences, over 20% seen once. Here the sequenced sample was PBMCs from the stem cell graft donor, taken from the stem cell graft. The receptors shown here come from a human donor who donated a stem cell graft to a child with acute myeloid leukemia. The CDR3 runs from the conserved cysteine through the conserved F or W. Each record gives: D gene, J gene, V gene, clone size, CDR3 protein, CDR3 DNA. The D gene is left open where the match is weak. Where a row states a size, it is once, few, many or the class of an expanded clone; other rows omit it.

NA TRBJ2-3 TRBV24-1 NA CATSDSQDGPHVSQYF TGTGCCACCAGTGACTCCCAGGACGGGCCGCACGTTTCGCAGTATTTT
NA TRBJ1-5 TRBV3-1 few CASSQGAVNQPQHF TGTGCCAGCAGCCAAGGGGCCGTCAATCAGCCCCAGCATTTT
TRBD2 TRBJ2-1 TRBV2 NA CASSGLAAGEQFF TGTGCCAGCAGCGGACTAGCGGCGGGGGAGCAGTTCTTC
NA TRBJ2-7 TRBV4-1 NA CASSSKDGLYEQYF TGCGCCAGCAGCTCAAAGGACGGTCTCTACGAGCAGTACTTC
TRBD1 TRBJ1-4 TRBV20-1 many CSASGTAPEKLFF TGCAGTGCTTCCGGGACAGCCCCTGAAAAACTGTTTTTT
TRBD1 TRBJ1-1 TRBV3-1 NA CASSPRTGYEAFF TGTGCCAGCAGCCCTCGGACAGGTTACGAAGCTTTCTTT
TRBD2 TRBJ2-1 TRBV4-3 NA CASSQLASGRGEQFF TGCGCCAGCAGCCAATTAGCTAGCGGGAGGGGTGAGCAGTTCTTC
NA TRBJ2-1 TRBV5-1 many CASSLVDEQFF TGTGCCAGCAGCTTAGTGGATGAGCAGTTCTTC
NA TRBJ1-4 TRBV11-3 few CASSLVGGEKLFF TGTGCCAGCAGCTTAGTGGGGGGAGAAAAACTGTTTTTT
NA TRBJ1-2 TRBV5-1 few CASSLDSPYGYTF TGCGCCAGCAGCTTGGACTCTCCTTATGGCTACACCTTC
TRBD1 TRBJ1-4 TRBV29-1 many CSVGQGLSEKLFF TGCAGCGTTGGACAGGGGCTAAGTGAAAAACTGTTTTTT
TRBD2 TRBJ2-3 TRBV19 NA CASRPGLVLDTQYF TGTGCCAGTAGACCGGGACTAGTTTTGGATACGCAGTATTTT
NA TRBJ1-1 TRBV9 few CASSARAQGDTEAFF TGTGCCAGCAGCGCCCGGGCCCAGGGTGACACTGAAGCTTTCTTT
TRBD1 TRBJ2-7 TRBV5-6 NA CASSARTGGGEQYF TGTGCCAGCAGCGCCCGGACAGGGGGCGGCGAGCAGTACTTC
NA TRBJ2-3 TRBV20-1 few CSARRTFTDTQYF TGCAGTGCTCGCCGGACATTCACAGATACGCAGTATTTT
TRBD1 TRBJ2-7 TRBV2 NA CASRDMGQGINEQYF TGTGCCAGCAGGGATATGGGACAGGGGATCAACGAGCAGTACTTC
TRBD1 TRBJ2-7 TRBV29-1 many CSVVGQGAYEQYF TGCAGCGTTGTGGGACAGGGGGCATACGAGCAGTACTTC
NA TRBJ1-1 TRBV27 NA CASSPWEGTEAFF TGTGCCAGCAGTCCCTGGGAAGGGACTGAAGCTTTCTTT
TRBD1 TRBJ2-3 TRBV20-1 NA CSAVTGQGLQDTQYF TGCAGTGCAGTTACGGGACAGGGGTTGCAAGATACGCAGTATTTT
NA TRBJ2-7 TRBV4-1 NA CASSQEVISYEQYF TGCGCCAGCAGCCAAGAAGTTATCTCCTACGAGCAGTACTTC
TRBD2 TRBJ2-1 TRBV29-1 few CSVDWTRANEQFF TGCAGCGTTGACTGGACTAGGGCCAATGAGCAGTTCTTC
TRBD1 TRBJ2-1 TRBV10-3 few CAISAGTGSYNEQFF TGTGCCATCAGCGCCGGGACAGGGTCCTACAATGAGCAGTTCTTC
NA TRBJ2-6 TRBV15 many CATSKHRESGANVLTF TGTGCCACCAGCAAACACAGGGAATCTGGGGCCAACGTCCTGACTTTC
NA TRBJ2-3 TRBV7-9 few CASRGSGDFSDTQYF TGTGCCAGCAGGGGTTCCGGGGATTTTTCAGATACGCAGTATTTT